This T cell receptor (beta chain) was recovered during a study of cytomegalovirus exposure and HLA in healthy donors. V was clipped by 3 bases and J by 6 bases, with 16 bases between them. The CDR3 length is 15 residues. Germline V gene sequence: CDR1 SGHTS, CDR2 YDEGEE. This clone was seen only once. Antigen: not known. Regarding the study as a whole: The listing of fewer than 200 TCR beta chains classed them as cytomegalovirus-associated. According to an earlier analysis, most TCR beta V segments yielded productive rearrangements about 90% or about 30% of the time. Within the data, a cluster of highly shared sequence variants was likely a sequencing artifact. In presence/absence analyses, roughly uniform sequencing depth across donors was assumed.

In the PCR, 60 Vbeta and 13 Jbeta primers were used. Profiling relied on immunoSEQ multiplex PCR, and the TCRdb table lists in-frame clones only, not all of them. The sample holds 170,000 or so clones, roughly 80% seen once. This TCR derives from a man between 25 and 39 years old in good health and CMV-seropositive. The sequenced sample was PBMCs. The rearrangement uses TRBV5-8 and TRBJ2-1; D gene unclear. The CDR3 sequence: CASSSWRWVSNEQFF. In DNA form, the CDR3 reads TGTGCCAGCAGCTCTTGGCGGTGGGTCTCCAATGAGCAGTTCTTC.